This paragraph reports one TCR beta chain. Its antigen remains unknown. The sample is drawn from a study of T cell repertoires in cytomegalovirus infection. Looked up from germline, CDR1 is MNHNS and CDR2 is SASEGT. This CDR3 contains 16 residues. Trimming took 5 bases from V and 5 from J; bases not matched to a gene: 7. MiXCR, run by TCRdb on the reads, gives a single entry per CDR3 protein. The sample lists 550,000 to 850,000 distinct CDR3 sequences; roughly 30% were seen once. The J gene is TRBJ2-2, the V gene TRBV6-1, with 11 positions matching TRBD1. This TCR was recovered from a human donor in good health (CMV status not recorded). Some clones in this sample may be carry-over from other donors' samples. Sequenced material: cultured PBMCs, taken from culture after CMV antigen stimulation. The CDR3, as DNA: TGTGCCAGCAGTCCGCGGACAGGGGGCTGGACCGGGGAGCTGTTTTTT. Its translation is CASSPRTGGWTGELFF.